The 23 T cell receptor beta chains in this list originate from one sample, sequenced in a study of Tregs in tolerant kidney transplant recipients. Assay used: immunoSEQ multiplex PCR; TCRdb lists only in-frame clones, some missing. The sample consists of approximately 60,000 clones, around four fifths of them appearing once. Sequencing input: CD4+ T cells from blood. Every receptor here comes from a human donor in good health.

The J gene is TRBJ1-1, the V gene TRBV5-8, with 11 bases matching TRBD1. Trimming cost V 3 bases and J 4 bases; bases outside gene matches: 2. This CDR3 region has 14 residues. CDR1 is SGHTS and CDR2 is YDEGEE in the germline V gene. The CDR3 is CASSYGTGGTEAFF. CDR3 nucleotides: TGTGCCAGCAGCTATGGGACAGGGGGCACTGAAGCTTTCTTT.

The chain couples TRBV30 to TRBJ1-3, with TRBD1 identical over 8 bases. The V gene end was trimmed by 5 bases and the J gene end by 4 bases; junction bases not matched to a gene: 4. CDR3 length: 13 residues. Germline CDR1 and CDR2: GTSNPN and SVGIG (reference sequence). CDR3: CAWGTGPGNTIYF. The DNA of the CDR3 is TGTGCCTGGGGGACAGGTCCCGGAAACACCATATATTTT.

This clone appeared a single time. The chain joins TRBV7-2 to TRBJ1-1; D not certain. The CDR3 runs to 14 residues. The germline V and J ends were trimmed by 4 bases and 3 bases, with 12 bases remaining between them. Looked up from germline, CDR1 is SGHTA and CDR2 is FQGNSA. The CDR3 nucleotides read TGTGCCAGCAGCTCCCGCCGGGCGTACACTGAAGCTTTCTTT. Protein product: CASSSRRAYTEAFF.

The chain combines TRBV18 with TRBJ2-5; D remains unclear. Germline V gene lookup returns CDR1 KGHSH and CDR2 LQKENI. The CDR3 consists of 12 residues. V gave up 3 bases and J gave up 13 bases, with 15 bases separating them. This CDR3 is CASSPSWAARYF. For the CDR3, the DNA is TGTGCCAGCTCACCGTCCTGGGCAGCCCGGTACTTC.

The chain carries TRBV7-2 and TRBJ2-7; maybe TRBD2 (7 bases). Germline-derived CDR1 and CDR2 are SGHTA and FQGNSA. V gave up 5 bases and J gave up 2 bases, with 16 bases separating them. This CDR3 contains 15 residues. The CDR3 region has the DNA TGTGCCAGCAGCCTGGGGGGGCTCCTACCCTACGAGCAGTACTTC. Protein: CASSLGGLLPYEQYF.

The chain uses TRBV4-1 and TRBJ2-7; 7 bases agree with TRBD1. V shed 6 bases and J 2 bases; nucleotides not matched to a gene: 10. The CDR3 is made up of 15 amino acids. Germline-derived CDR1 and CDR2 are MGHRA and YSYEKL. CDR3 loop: CASSDRAKRPYEQYF. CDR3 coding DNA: TGCGCCAGCAGTGACAGGGCCAAAAGGCCCTACGAGCAGTACTTC.

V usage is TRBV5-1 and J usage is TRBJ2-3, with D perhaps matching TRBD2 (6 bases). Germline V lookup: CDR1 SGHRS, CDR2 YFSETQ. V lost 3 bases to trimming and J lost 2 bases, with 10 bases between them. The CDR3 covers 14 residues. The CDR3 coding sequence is TGCGCCAGCAGCTGGGACTCTCCCACAGATACGCAGTATTTT. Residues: CASSWDSPTDTQYF.

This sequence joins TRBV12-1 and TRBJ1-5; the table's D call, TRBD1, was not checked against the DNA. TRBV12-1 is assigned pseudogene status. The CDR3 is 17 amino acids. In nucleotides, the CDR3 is TGTGCCAGCAGCCCCTGTCGGGACAACGGGTTTGATCAGCCCCAGCATTTT. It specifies CASSPCRDNGFDQPQHF.

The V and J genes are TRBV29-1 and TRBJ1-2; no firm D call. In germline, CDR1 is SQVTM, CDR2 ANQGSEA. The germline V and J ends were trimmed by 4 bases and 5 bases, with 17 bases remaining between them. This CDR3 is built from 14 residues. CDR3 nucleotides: TGCAGCGTTGCCCCCGAATTAGGAGAGTATGGCTACACCTTC. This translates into CSVAPELGEYGYTF. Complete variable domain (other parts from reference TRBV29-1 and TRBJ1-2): SAVISQKPSRDICQRGTSLTIQCQVDSQVTMMFWYRQQPGQSLTLIATANQGSEATYESGFVIDKFPISRPNLTFSTLTVSNMSPEDSSIYLCSVAPELGEYGYTFGSGTRLTVV.

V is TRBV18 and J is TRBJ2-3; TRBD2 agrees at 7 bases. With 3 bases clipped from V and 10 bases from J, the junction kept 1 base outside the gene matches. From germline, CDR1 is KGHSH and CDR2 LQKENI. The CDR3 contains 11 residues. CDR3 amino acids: CASSPGGSQYF. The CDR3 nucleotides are TGTGCCAGCTCACCCGGGGGGTCGCAGTATTTT.

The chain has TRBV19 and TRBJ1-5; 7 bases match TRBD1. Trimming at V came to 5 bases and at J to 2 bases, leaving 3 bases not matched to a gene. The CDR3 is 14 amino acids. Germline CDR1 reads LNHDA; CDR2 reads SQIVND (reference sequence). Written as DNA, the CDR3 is TGTGCCAGTAGTTCCACAGGGGGCAATCAGCCCCAGCATTTT. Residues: CASSSTGGNQPQHF.

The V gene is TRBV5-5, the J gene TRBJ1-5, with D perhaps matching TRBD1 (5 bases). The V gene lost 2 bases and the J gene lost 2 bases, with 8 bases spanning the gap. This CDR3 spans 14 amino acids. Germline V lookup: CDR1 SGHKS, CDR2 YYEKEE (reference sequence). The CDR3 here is CASSFQGGNQPQHF. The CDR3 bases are TGTGCCAGCAGCTTTCAAGGGGGCAATCAGCCCCAGCATTTT.

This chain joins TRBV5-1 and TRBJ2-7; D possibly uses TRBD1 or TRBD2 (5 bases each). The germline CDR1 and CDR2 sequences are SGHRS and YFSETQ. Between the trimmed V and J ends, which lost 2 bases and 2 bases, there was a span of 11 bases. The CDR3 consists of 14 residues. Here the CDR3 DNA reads TGCGCCAGCAGCTTCGGGACGGGGACCTACGAGCAGTACTTC. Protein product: CASSFGTGTYEQYF.

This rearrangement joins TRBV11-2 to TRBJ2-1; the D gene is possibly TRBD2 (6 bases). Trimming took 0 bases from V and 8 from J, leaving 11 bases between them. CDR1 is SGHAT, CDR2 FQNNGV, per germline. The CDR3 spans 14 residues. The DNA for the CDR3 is TGTGCCAGCAGCTTAGAAGTAAGGAGGGATGAGCAGTTCTTC. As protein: CASSLEVRRDEQFF.

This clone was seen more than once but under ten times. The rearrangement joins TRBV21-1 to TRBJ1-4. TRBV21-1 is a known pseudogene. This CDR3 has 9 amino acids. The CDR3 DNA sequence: TGTGCCAGCAGCAAAAAACTGTTTTTT. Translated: CASSKKLFF.

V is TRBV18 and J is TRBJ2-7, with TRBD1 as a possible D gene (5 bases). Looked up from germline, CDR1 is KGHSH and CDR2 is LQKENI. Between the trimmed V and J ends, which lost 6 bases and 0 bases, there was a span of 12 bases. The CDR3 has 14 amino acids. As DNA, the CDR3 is TGTGCCAGCTCGGACACCTTATCCTCCTACGAGCAGTACTTC. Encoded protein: CASSDTLSSYEQYF.

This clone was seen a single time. This CDR3 is CASSDRGRLENRAFF. CDR3 nucleotide sequence: TGCGCCAGCAGTGACAGGGGGCGTTTGGAAAATAGAGCTTTCTTT. The chain links TRBV10-2 to TRBJ1-1; 8 positions match TRBD1. Germline-derived CDR1 and CDR2 are WSHSY and SAAADI. The CDR3 contains 15 residues. Trimming cost V 3 bases and J 10 bases; bases outside gene matches: 13.

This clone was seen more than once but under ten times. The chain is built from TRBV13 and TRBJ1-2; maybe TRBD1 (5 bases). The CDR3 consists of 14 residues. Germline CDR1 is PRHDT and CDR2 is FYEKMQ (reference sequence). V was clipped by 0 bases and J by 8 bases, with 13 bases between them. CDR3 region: CASSLGTDSLGYTF. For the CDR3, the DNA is TGTGCCAGCAGCTTAGGGACAGATAGCCTAGGCTACACCTTC.

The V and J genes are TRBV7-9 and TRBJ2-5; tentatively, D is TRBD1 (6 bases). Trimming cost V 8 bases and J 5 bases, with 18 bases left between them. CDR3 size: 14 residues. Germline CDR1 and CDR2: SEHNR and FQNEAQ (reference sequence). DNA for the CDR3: TGTGCCAGCGGAGACCTACAGGGAGTGGAGACCCAGTACTTC. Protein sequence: CASGDLQGVETQYF.

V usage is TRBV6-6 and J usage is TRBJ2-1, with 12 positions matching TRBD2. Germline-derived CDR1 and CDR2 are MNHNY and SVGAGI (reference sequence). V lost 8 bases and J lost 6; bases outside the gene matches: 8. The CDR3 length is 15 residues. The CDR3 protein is CASGALAGGANEQFF. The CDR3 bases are TGTGCCAGCGGTGCACTAGCGGGAGGTGCCAATGAGCAGTTCTTC.

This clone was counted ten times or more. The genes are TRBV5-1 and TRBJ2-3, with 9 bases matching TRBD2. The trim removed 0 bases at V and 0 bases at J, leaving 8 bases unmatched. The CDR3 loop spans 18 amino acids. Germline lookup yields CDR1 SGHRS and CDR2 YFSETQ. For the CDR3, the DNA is TGCGCCAGCAGCTTGGGAGCGGGGGGCGGCCTAAGCACAGATACGCAGTATTTT. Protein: CASSLGAGGGLSTDTQYF.

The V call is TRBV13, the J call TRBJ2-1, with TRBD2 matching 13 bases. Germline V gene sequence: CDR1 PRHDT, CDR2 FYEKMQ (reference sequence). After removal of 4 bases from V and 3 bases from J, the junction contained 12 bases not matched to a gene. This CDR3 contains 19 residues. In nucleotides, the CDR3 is TGTGCCAGCAGCTCAGGACTAGCGGGGGATACTATATACTACAATGAGCAGTTCTTC. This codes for CASSSGLAGDTIYYNEQFF.

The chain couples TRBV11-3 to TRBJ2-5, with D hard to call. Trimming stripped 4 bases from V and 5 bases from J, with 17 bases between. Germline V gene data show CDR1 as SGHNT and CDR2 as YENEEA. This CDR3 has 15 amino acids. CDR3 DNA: TGTGCCAGCAGCTCGACCGGGCCTCAAGGGGAGACCCAGTACTTC. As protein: CASSSTGPQGETQYF. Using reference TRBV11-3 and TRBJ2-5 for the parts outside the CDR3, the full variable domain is EAGVVQSPRYKIIEKKQPVAFWCNPISGHNTLYWYLQNLGQGPELLIRYENEEAVDDSQLPKDRFSAERLKGVDSTLKIQPAELGDSAVYLCASSSTGPQGETQYFGPGTRLLVL.